These T cell receptor beta chains were read from a single sample in a study of blood T cell repertoires in COVID-19. Using immunoSEQ multiplex PCR, the repertoire was profiled, and TCRdb retains in-frame clones only, with some absent. The sample has about 150,000 clones, around 84% seen once. Sequencing was carried out using PBMCs or T cells enriched from blood (not recorded which). The receptor set was obtained from a man aged 45-65 years who had recovered from COVID-19. CDR3s include the opening cysteine and the closing phenylalanine or tryptophan. A D gene is named only where the DNA matches it firmly. The size field is filled for only some rows; it gives once, few, many or a size class.

V gene,clone size,D gene,J gene,CDR3 DNA,CDR3 protein
TRBV30,-,-,TRBJ2-2,TGTGCCTGGAGCAGCGGGTCCTCCGGGGAGCTGTTTTTT,CAWSSGSSGELFF
TRBV7-2,-,TRBD1,TRBJ1-2,TGTGCCAGCAGCTCTCTAGGGGCAGGGGGCCGGGCTAACTATGGCTACACCTTC,CASSSLGAGGRANYGYTF
TRBV5-1,-,-,TRBJ2-3,TGCGCCAGCAGCTTGGTCCCCCTGAGGGCCCTTAGCACAGATACGCAGTATTTT,CASSLVPLRALSTDTQYF
TRBV7-2,-,TRBD1,TRBJ1-2,TGTGCCAGCAGCCAACAGGGGAACTATGGCTACACCTTC,CASSQQGNYGYTF
TRBV5-1,-,TRBD1,TRBJ1-2,TGCGCCAGCAGCCCCGGGACAGGGGGTCGCTATGGCTACACCTTC,CASSPGTGGRYGYTF
TRBV3-1/TRBV3-2,-,-,TRBJ1-3,TGTGCCAGCAGTCGGGGGGGGAACGGAAACACCATATATTTT,CASSRGGNGNTIYF
TRBV6-2/TRBV6-3,-,TRBD1,TRBJ1-3,TGTGCCAGCAGTTACTCAGGGGGCGCTGGAAACACCATATATTTT,CASSYSGGAGNTIYF
TRBV19,-,-,TRBJ1-5,TGTGCCAGTAGCGCTCCCCGGGGGAATAGCAATCAGCCCCAGCATTTT,CASSAPRGNSNQPQHF
TRBV11-3,once,-,TRBJ2-3,TGTGCCAGCAGCTTAGGGGGGGGGCCCACAGATACGCAGTATTTT,CASSLGGGPTDTQYF
TRBV7-3,-,TRBD1,TRBJ2-2,TGTGCCAGCAGCTTGAGACAGGGTGGCACCGGGGAGCTGTTTTTT,CASSLRQGGTGELFF
TRBV3-1/TRBV3-2,-,TRBD1,TRBJ1-2,TGTGCCAGCAGCCTAGGACAGGCGAGGGGTGGCTATGGCTACACCTTC,CASSLGQARGGYGYTF
TRBV27,-,-,TRBJ1-1,TGTGCCAGCAGGGTCCAGGGCGCCACTGAAGCTTTCTTT,CASRVQGATEAFF
TRBV3-1/TRBV3-2,-,-,TRBJ1-1,TGTGCCAGCAGCCAATCCGACAAAGGCACTGAAGCTTTCTTT,CASSQSDKGTEAFF
TRBV5-8,-,-,TRBJ1-5,TGTGCCAGCAGTCACAGGGTCAATCAGCCCCAGCATTTT,CASSHRVNQPQHF
TRBV5-4,-,-,TRBJ1-2,TGTGCCAGCAGCTTGGAACAGGGACAAATGGGCGGCTACACCTTC,CASSLEQGQMGGYTF
TRBV27,-,-,TRBJ1-6,TGTGCCAGCACCACTCGTCGACAGGACTATAATTCACCCCTCCACTTT,CASTTRRQDYNSPLHF
TRBV12-3/TRBV12-4,-,-,TRBJ1-2,TGTGCCAGCAGTCTCCGGGGGGGGTTTGGCTACACCTTC,CASSLRGGFGYTF
TRBV7-9,medium-sized,TRBD1,TRBJ2-7,TGTGCCAGCAGCCCTGTACAGGGGCCGGACGAGCAGTACTTC,CASSPVQGPDEQYF
TRBV29-1,-,-,TRBJ1-2,TGCAGCGTTGCGGGGTTGGGGGGCTACACCTTC,CSVAGLGGYTF
TRBV13,-,TRBD1,TRBJ2-1,TGTGCCAGCAGCTTAGGTCCGACAGGGAACAATGAGCAGTTCTTC,CASSLGPTGNNEQFF
TRBV24-1,-,-,TRBJ2-6,TGTGCCACCAGTGAGGGCAGGGCTTCTGGGGCCAACGTCCTGACTTTC,CATSEGRASGANVLTF
TRBV3-1/TRBV3-2,once,-,TRBJ2-6,TGTGCCAGCAGCCAGACAGCTGCTGGGGCCAACGTCCTGACTTTC,CASSQTAAGANVLTF
TRBV6-5,-,-,TRBJ1-2,TGTGCCAGCAGTTACTCGTACAGCGGCGGCTACACCTTC,CASSYSYSGGYTF
TRBV9,few,-,TRBJ1-3,TGTGCCAGCAGCGTAGGAGGACAAATGAGCTCTGGAAACACCATATATTTT,CASSVGGQMSSGNTIYF
TRBV30,-,-,TRBJ2-1,TGTGCCTGGAGTGTAGGTCCCAGCGGGTCATTCTTC,CAWSVGPSGSFF
TRBV7-9,-,-,TRBJ2-5,TGTGCCACCGGGGAGACCCAGTACTTC,CATGETQYF
TRBV3-1/TRBV3-2,-,-,TRBJ1-2,TGTGCCAGCAGCCAACAGGGAAACTATGGCTACACCTTC,CASSQQGNYGYTF
TRBV7-3,-,-,TRBJ1-5,TGTGCCAGCAGCGAGGGTGGCAATCAGCCCCAGCATTTT,CASSEGGNQPQHF
TRBV5-4,-,-,TRBJ1-2,TGTGCCAGCAGCTTACGGGGATCATTCAACTATGGCTACACCTTC,CASSLRGSFNYGYTF
TRBV27,once,-,TRBJ2-7,TGTGCCAGCAGCCTGGGACACTTATACGAGCAGTACTTC,CASSLGHLYEQYF
TRBV9,-,-,TRBJ1-5,TGTGCCAGCAGCGTAGCAGGGATCAATCAGCCCCAGCATTTT,CASSVAGINQPQHF
TRBV7-2,-,TRBD2,TRBJ2-6,TGTGCCAGCAGCTTAGGTTTGGCGGGGGGAACCGGGGCCAACGTCCTGACTTTC,CASSLGLAGGTGANVLTF
TRBV7-2,once,TRBD1,TRBJ1-4,TGTGCCAGCAGCTTAGGCAGGACAGGCTCTAATGAAAAACTGTTTTTT,CASSLGRTGSNEKLFF
TRBV9,-,-,TRBJ1-6,TGTGCCAGCAGCGTAGGGTCAGAATATAATTCACCCCTCCACTTT,CASSVGSEYNSPLHF
TRBV15,-,-,TRBJ1-1,TGTGCCACCAGGTCAGGTTTTGGTGAAGCTTTCTTT,CATRSGFGEAFF
TRBV3-1/TRBV3-2,few,TRBD1,TRBJ1-5,TGTGCCAGCAGCCCTACAGGGGGCCGGCAGCCCCAGCATTTT,CASSPTGGRQPQHF
TRBV7-8,-,-,TRBJ2-7,TGTGCCAGCAGCTTAGCGAGCCTCTCCTACGAGCAGTACTTC,CASSLASLSYEQYF
TRBV6-1,once,-,TRBJ1-5,TGTGCCAGCAGTGAAGCCCACAGGGCGAATCAGCCCCAGCATTTT,CASSEAHRANQPQHF
TRBV6-2/TRBV6-3,-,-,TRBJ1-1,TGTGCCAGCAGTTGGGAGGTGGACACTGAAGCTTTCTTT,CASSWEVDTEAFF
TRBV6-5,-,-,TRBJ2-7,TGTGCCAGCAGCCGGGACTGGAGCTCCTACGAGCAGTACTTC,CASSRDWSSYEQYF
TRBV5-1,-,TRBD2,TRBJ2-1,TGCGCCAGCAGCTGGCGAACGCGGGCGCGGGGGGGCTACAATGAGCAGTTCTTC,CASSWRTRARGGYNEQFF
TRBV10-3,few,TRBD1,TRBJ1-6,TGTGCCATCAGTGATATAGGGACAGGGAATTCACCCCTCCACTTT,CAISDIGTGNSPLHF
TRBV5-6,-,-,TRBJ1-4,TGTGCCAGCAGCTTGGGACAGACTAATGAAAAACTGTTTTTT,CASSLGQTNEKLFF
TRBV6-4,-,TRBD1,TRBJ1-1,TGTGCCAGCAGTCCGCAGGGGGGACACACTGAAGCTTTCTTT,CASSPQGGHTEAFF
TRBV6-5,few,-,TRBJ1-3,TGTGCCAGCAGCTCGTCAGGGTCTGGAAACACCATATATTTT,CASSSSGSGNTIYF
TRBV19,-,TRBD2,TRBJ2-1,TGTGCCAGTAGTGGAGGGACTAGCCTCAGGGTTTACAATGAGCAGTTCTTC,CASSGGTSLRVYNEQFF
TRBV7-2,-,TRBD2,TRBJ2-5,TGTGCCAGCAGCGACCATAGCGGGGAGACCCAAGAGACCCAGTACTTC,CASSDHSGETQETQYF
TRBV3-1/TRBV3-2,many,-,TRBJ2-7,TGTGCCAGCAGCCGCGGGACAGTCGTCTACGAGCAGTACTTC,CASSRGTVVYEQYF
TRBV19,-,TRBD2,TRBJ2-1,TGTGCCAGTAGGCATAGCGGGGGGGCCCATGAGCAGTTCTTC,CASRHSGGAHEQFF
TRBV5-5,-,-,TRBJ1-2,TGTGCCAGCAGCTTTGCCGGACAGAGCTATGGCTACACCTTC,CASSFAGQSYGYTF
TRBV27,few,TRBD1,TRBJ1-2,TGTGCCAGCAGTTCGACAGGGCGTGACTACACCTTC,CASSSTGRDYTF
TRBV4-1,-,-,TRBJ1-1,TGCGCCAGCAGCCAAGGGCGGGTTAGAGGGAACACTGAAGCTTTCTTT,CASSQGRVRGNTEAFF
TRBV5-1,-,-,TRBJ1-1,TGCGCCAGCAGGTTGGATGGACACTTGAACACTGAAGCTTTCTTT,CASRLDGHLNTEAFF
TRBV7-9,-,-,TRBJ1-3,TGTGCCAGCACCCGTTCCGGGACTTCTGGAAACACCATATATTTT,CASTRSGTSGNTIYF
TRBV4-1,few,TRBD2,TRBJ2-1,TGCGCCAGCAGCCAAGTACGTCTAGCGGTGTACAATGAGCAGTTCTTC,CASSQVRLAVYNEQFF
TRBV4-1,-,TRBD1,TRBJ1-5,TGCGCCAGCAGCCAAGATCAACAGGGGGGCAATCAGCCCCAGCATTTT,CASSQDQQGGNQPQHF
TRBV5-1,-,TRBD2,TRBJ2-5,TGCGCCAGCAGCTTGGCCGGACTAGCGGGGGGGAGAGAGACCCAGTACTTC,CASSLAGLAGGRETQYF